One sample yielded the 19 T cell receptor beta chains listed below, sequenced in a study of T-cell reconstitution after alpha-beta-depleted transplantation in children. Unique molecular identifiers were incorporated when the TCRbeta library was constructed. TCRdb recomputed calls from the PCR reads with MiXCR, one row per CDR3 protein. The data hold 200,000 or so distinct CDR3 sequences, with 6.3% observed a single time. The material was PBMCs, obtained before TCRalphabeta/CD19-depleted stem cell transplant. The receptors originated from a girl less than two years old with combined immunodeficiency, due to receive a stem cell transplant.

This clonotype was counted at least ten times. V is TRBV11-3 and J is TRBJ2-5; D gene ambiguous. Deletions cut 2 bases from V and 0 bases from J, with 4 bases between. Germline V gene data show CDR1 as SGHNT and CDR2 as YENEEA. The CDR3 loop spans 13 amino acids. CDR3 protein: CASSLRDQETQYF. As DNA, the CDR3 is TGTGCCAGCAGCTTACGGGACCAAGAGACCCAGTACTTC.

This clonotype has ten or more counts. The CDR3 loop reads CASGFPRGGAGGKNIQYF. The CDR3 region has the DNA TGTGCTAGTGGTTTCCCCCGAGGGGGAGCCGGTGGCAAAAACATTCAGTACTTC. This chain connects TRBV12-5 to TRBJ2-4, with D possibly being TRBD1 (6 bases). The CDR3 runs to 18 residues. Germline V lookup: CDR1 LGHNT, CDR2 FRNRAP. The V end was cut by 3 bases, the J end by 3 bases, with 21 bases between.

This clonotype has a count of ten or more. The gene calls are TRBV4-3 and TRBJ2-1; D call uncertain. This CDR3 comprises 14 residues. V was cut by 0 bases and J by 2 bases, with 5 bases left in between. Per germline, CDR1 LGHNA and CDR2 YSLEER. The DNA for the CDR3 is TGCGCCAGCAGCCAAGATGGGGCCTACAATGAGCAGTTCTTC. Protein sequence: CASSQDGAYNEQFF.

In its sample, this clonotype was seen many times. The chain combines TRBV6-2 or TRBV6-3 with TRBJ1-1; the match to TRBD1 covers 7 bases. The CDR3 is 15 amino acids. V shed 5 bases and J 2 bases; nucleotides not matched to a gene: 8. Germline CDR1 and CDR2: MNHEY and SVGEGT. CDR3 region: CASSPLDRINTEAFF. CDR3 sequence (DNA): TGTGCCAGCAGTCCCTTGGACAGGATCAACACTGAAGCTTTCTTT.

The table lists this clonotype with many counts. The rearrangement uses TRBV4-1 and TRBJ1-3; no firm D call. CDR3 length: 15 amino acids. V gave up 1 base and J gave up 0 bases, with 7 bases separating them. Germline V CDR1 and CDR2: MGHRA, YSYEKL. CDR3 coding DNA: TGCGCCAGCAGCCAAGCGGCTTACTCTGGAAACACCATATATTTT. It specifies CASSQAAYSGNTIYF.

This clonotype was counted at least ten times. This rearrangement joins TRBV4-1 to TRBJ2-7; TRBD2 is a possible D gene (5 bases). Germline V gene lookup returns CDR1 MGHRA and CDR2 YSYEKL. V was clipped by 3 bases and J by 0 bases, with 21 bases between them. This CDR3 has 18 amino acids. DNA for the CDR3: TGCGCCAGCAGCCAGCTTCCCCGTCTGGAGGCGAGCTCCTACGAGCAGTACTTC. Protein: CASSQLPRLEASSYEQYF.

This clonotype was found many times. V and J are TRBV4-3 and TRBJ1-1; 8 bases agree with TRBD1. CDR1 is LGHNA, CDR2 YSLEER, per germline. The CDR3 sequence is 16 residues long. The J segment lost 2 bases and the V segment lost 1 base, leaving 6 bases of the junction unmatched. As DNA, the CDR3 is TGCGCCAGCAGCCAAGGAAGTGGACAGGGAAACACTGAAGCTTTCTTT. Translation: CASSQGSGQGNTEAFF.

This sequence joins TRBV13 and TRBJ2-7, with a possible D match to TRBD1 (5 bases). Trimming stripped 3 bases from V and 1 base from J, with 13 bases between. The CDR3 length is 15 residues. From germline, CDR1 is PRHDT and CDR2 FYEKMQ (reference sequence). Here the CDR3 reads CASSFGSDRSYEQYF. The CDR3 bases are TGTGCCAGCAGCTTTGGAAGCGACAGATCCTACGAGCAGTACTTC.

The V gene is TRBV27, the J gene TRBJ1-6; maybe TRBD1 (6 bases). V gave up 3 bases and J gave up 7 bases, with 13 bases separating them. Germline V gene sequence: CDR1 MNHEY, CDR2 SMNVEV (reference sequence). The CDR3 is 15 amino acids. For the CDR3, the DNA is TGTGCCAGCAGTTTGTCTCAGGGGTACAATTCACCCCTCCACTTT. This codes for CASSLSQGYNSPLHF.

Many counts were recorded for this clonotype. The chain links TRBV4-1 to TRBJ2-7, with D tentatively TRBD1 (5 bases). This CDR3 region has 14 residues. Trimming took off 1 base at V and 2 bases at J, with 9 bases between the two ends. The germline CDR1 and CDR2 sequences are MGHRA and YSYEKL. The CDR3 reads CASSQGAGTYEQYF. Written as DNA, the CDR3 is TGCGCCAGCAGCCAAGGAGCAGGGACCTACGAGCAGTACTTC.

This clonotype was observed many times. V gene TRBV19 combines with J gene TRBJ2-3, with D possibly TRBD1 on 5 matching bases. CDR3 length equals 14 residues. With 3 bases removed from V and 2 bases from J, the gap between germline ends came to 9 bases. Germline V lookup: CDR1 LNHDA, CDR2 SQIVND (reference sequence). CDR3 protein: CASSIWGSTDTQYF. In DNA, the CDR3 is TGTGCCAGTAGTATCTGGGGCTCCACAGATACGCAGTATTTT.

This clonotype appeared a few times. In DNA form, the CDR3 reads TGCGCCAGCAGCCAATCCCAGGGGCGCTACGAGCAGTACTTC. Translated: CASSQSQGRYEQYF. The chain uses TRBV4-3 and TRBJ2-7; tentative D call: TRBD1 (6 bases). Germline-derived CDR1 and CDR2 are LGHNA and YSLEER. V lost 2 bases to trimming and J lost 3 bases, with 11 bases between them. The CDR3 loop spans 14 amino acids.

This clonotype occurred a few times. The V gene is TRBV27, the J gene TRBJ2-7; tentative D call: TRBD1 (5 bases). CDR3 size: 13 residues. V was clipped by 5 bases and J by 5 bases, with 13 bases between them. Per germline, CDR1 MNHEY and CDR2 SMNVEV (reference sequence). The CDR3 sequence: CASSPGTRDEQYF. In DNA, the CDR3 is TGTGCCAGCAGTCCCGGTACCAGGGACGAGCAGTACTTC.

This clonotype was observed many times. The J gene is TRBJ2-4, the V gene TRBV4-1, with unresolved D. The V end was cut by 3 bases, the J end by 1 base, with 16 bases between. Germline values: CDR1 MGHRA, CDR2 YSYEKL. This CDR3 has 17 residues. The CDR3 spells CASSQPTDGWAKNIQYF. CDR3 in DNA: TGCGCCAGCAGCCAGCCCACGGACGGGTGGGCCAAAAACATTCAGTACTTC.

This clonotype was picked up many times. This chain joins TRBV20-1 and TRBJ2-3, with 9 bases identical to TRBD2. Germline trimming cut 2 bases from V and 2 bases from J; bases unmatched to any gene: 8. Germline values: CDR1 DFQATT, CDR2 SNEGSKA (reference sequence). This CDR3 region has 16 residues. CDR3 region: CSARQGTSILTDTQYF. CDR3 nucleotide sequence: TGCAGTGCTAGACAGGGGACTAGCATACTCACAGATACGCAGTATTTT.

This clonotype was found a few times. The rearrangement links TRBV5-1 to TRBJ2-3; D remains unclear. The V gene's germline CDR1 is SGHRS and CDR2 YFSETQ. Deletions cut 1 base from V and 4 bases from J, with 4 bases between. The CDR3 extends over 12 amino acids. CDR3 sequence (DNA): TGCGCCAGCAGCTTGCTCCCAGATACGCAGTATTTT. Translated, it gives CASSLLPDTQYF.

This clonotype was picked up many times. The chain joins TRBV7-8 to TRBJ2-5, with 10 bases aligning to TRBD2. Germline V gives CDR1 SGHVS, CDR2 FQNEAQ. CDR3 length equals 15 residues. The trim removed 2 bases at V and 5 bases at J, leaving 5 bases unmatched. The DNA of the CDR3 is TGTGCCAGCAGCTTACCTAGCGGGGGTAAGGAGACCCAGTACTTC. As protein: CASSLPSGGKETQYF.

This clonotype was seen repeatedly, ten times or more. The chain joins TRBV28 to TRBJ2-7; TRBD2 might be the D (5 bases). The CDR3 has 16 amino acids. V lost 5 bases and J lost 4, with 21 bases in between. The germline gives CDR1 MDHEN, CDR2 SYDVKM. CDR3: CASSITMWRRTYEQYF. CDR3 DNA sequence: TGTGCCAGCAGTATAACCATGTGGAGGCGGACGTACGAGCAGTACTTC.

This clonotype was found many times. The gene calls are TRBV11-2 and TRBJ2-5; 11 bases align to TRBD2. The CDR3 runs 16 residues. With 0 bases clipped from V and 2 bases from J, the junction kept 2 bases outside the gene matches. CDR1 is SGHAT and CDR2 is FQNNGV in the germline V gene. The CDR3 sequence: CASSLDSGRAQETQYF. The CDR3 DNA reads TGTGCCAGCAGCTTAGATAGCGGGAGGGCTCAAGAGACCCAGTACTTC. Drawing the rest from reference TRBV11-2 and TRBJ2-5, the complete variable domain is EAGVAQSPRYKIIEKRQSVAFWCNPISGHATLYWYQQILGQGPKLLIQFQNNGVVDDSQLPKDRFSAERLKGVDSTLKIQPAKLEDSAVYLCASSLDSGRAQETQYFGPGTRLLVL.